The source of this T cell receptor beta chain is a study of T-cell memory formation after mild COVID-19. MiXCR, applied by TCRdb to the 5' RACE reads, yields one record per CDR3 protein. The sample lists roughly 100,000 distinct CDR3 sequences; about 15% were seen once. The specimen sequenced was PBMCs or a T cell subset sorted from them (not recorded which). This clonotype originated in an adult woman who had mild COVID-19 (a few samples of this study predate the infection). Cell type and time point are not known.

The CDR3 reads CAISESGGPETQYF. In DNA form, the CDR3 reads TGTGCCATCAGTGAGTCGGGGGGGCCAGAGACCCAGTACTTC. The chain has TRBV10-3 and TRBJ2-5, with D perhaps TRBD2 (7 bases). V lost 0 bases and J 4 bases, leaving 9 bases between the germline ends. CDR3 length: 14 residues. Germline assignment: CDR1 ENHRY and CDR2 SYGVKD.